This TCR beta chain appears in the sequencing data of a study of spatial heterogeneity in lung cancer (dated by TCRdb to between 2018 and 2021). About the full investigation: Samples were obtained from 72 patients with early-stage, untreated non-small cell lung cancer from the lung TRACERx cohort. Follow-up PBMC samples were sequenced whenever available, with the median time to follow-up being 2 to 3 years after resection. More beta-chain than alpha-chain transcripts were consistently detected, likely reflecting higher beta-chain transcript abundance. In the raw uncorrected reads, each unique combination of TCR and UMI appeared more than ten times on average. In non-small cell lung cancer, the study quantitatively compared TCR alpha and beta repertoires across several tumor regions, matched nontumor lung, and blood. The study linked features of the TCR repertoire to counts of nonsynonymous mutations, which were determined by whole-exome sequencing of tumor tissue. At surgery, over 200 tumor regions, 63 to 70 matched nontumor lung samples and 56 PBMC samples were TCR-sequenced for both alpha and beta chains. Overall results and qualifications from the work: Comparisons of baseline and follow-up blood repertoires included only 14 patients. Ubiquitous expanded tumor TCRs were detected in blood more often at tumor resection than at routine follow-up. Additional single-cell paired TCR alpha and beta sequencing was considered necessary to confirm, at a functional level, the hypothesis that regional TCRs recognize regional mutations.

The time point tag for this specimen amounts to: blood at routine non-recurrence follow-up after resection. For TCR sequencing, whole RNA was extracted from tumor and nontumor lung tissue, or from cryopreserved PBMC samples, and no cell sorting was done. Patients were selected for TCR sequencing only if sufficient RNA was available from at least two tumor regions. Library creation used 5' RACE. Sequencing was performed on a NextSeq 500. The TCR library protocol attached a unique molecular identifier to each TCR cDNA molecule to allow correction of PCR and sequencing errors. On the authors' methods: Decombinator tools were used for TCR identification, UMI-based error correction and CDR3 extraction. Expanded TCRs were defined as those above a frequency of 2 per 1,000, corresponding to the top 1% of the tumor frequency distribution. Rényi diversity was computed with the R vegan package after subsampling each repertoire 100 times to 5,000 TCRs. CDR3 similarity networks were constructed using string-kernel similarity of amino acid triplets, with links drawn between CDR3s whose pairwise similarity was above 0.82. TCRdb ran its own pipeline on the public reads, namely fastp trimming at Q25 and MiXCR clone calling, and kept in-frame beta chains. Entries are consolidated by CDR3 protein sequence, retaining the most common genes and DNA. The V and J calls and clone size are TCRdb's, not the authors'. The table for this sample lists under 150,000 distinct CDR3 sequences; 9% to 15% of them were counted only once. Together, the top ten hold roughly 17% of the sample.

A note on this clonotype: Which antigen it targets is not known. No much larger clone exists at a distance of one base, and base qualities are not known.

The germline V gene (reference sequence) gives CDR1 as LNHNV and CDR2 as YYDKDF. The CDR3 measures 13 amino acids from cysteine to phenylalanine. CDR3 DNA is the only sequence kept; it has 39 bases, read in frame from the first base. V has 4 bases trimmed and J has 5 bases trimmed; junction bases matching no gene number 4. The chain links TRBV15 with TRBJ2-5, with TRBD2 identical over 7 junction bases. The origin of this receptor is a male donor with early-stage non-small cell lung cancer. The sample consisted of PBMCs, taken at follow-up. CDR3 loop: CATSKLGGETQYF. The sequenced DNA is TGTGCCACCAGCAAGTTGGGGGGGGAGACCCAGTACTTC.